The 14 T cell receptor beta chains reported below all come from one sample, sequenced in a study of early T cells in non-severe SARS-CoV-2 infection. One entry per CDR3 protein, called by TCRdb with MiXCR from the 5' RACE reads. Among around 80,000 distinct CDR3 sequences listed, 8.5% to 12% were seen once. Sequences were derived from whole blood, sampled at baseline. Receptors were obtained from an adult who was a healthcare worker with PCR-confirmed SARS-CoV-2 infection or an uninfected control (not recorded which).

The gene calls are TRBV5-1 and TRBJ2-7; 9 nucleotides line up with TRBD2. In germline, CDR1 is SGHRS, CDR2 YFSETQ. V shed 1 base and J 3 bases; nucleotides not matched to a gene: 2. The CDR3 loop spans 14 amino acids. Written as DNA, the CDR3 is TGCGCCAGCAGCTTGAGTAGCGGGAGCTACGAGCAGTACTTC. The encoded protein is CASSLSSGSYEQYF.

The chain recombines TRBV6-5 with TRBJ2-5, with D perhaps TRBD1 (6 bases). The ends were cut back, 6 bases at V and 4 bases at J, with 15 bases in the middle. Germline V gene data show CDR1 as MNHEY and CDR2 as SVGAGI. The CDR3 contains 14 residues. The CDR3 coding sequence is TGTGCCAGCAGACCCTCTGGACAGAGAGAGACCCAGTACTTC. It translates to CASRPSGQRETQYF.

This chain uses TRBV7-9 with TRBJ2-5; TRBD1 matches 9 bases. The CDR3 extends over 15 amino acids. J gave up 1 base and V 4 bases, and 4 bases lay outside the gene matches. In germline, CDR1 is SEHNR, CDR2 FQNEAQ (reference sequence). The CDR3 DNA reads TGTGCCAGCAGCTCCGGGACAGGGACCCAAGAGACCCAGTACTTC. Amino acids: CASSSGTGTQETQYF.

This sequence joins TRBV5-1 and TRBJ2-7; 7 bases are a match to TRBD2. CDR3 length: 13 amino acids. V shed 4 bases and J 5 bases; nucleotides not matched to a gene: 6. Germline lookup yields CDR1 SGHRS and CDR2 YFSETQ. The CDR3 nucleotides are TGCGCCAGCAGCATCGGACGGGGGGACGAGCAGTACTTC. This encodes CASSIGRGDEQYF. Full variable domain (outside the CDR3, taken from reference TRBV5-1 and TRBJ2-7): KAGVTQTPRYLIKTRGQQVTLSCSPISGHRSVSWYQQTPGQGLQFLFEYFSETQRNKGNFPGRFSGRQFSNSRSEMNVSTLELGDSALYLCASSIGRGDEQYFGPGTRLTVT.

This rearrangement joins TRBV4-2 to TRBJ2-1; D remains ambiguous. Per the germline V gene, CDR1 is LGHNA and CDR2 is YNFKEQ. This CDR3 is built from 15 residues. Between the trimmed V and J ends, which lost 0 bases and 0 bases, there was a span of 6 bases. This chain's CDR3 is CASSQDSSSYNEQFF. The CDR3 coding sequence is TGTGCCAGCAGCCAAGACTCATCCTCCTACAATGAGCAGTTCTTC.

V usage is TRBV7-9 and J usage is TRBJ1-2; D is undetermined. This CDR3 region has 14 residues. Germline values: CDR1 SEHNR, CDR2 FQNEAQ (reference sequence). Trimming pared 8 bases from V and 0 bases from J, leaving 13 bases between. CDR3 bases: TGTGCCAGCGAGCAGCCGGCACCTAACTATGGCTACACCTTC. Its protein is CASEQPAPNYGYTF.

The CDR3 nucleotides are TGCGCCAGCAGCTTGTTGAGGACAGGGTCGCACTACGAGCAGTACTTC. Protein product: CASSLLRTGSHYEQYF. This chain uses TRBV5-1 with TRBJ2-7; 8 bases align to TRBD1. CDR1 and CDR2 from the germline V gene are SGHRS and YFSETQ. V lost 1 base and J lost 3; bases outside the gene matches: 9. The CDR3 spans 16 residues.

The chain couples TRBV28 to TRBJ1-2; D ambiguous. Germline values: CDR1 MDHEN, CDR2 SYDVKM. V dropped 2 bases and J dropped 1 base, with 5 bases sitting between them. The CDR3 spans 13 residues. CDR3 residues: CASSLDGNYGYTF. CDR3 in DNA: TGTGCCAGCAGTTTAGACGGTAACTATGGCTACACCTTC.

This clonotype was counted a few times. This chain links TRBV4-1 with TRBJ2-1; D gene unclear. CDR1 and CDR2 (germline): MGHRA, YSYEKL. The CDR3 runs to 14 residues. Deletions cut 0 bases from V and 6 bases from J, with 9 bases between. CDR3 sequence (DNA): TGCGCCAGCAGCCAAGATACCAGCGTCAATGAGCAGTTCTTC. Translation: CASSQDTSVNEQFF.

This clonotype was counted many times. One end of the junction is discordant with germline, which a read error may explain. V gene TRBV6-1 combines with J gene TRBJ2-1; a possible D gene is TRBD1 (5 bases). Germline CDR1 is MNHNS and CDR2 is SASEGT. The CDR3 consists of 16 residues. CDR3 amino acids: CASREGVLGSYNEQFF. The DNA for the CDR3 is TGTGCCAGCAGGGAAGGGGTTTTAGGGTCCTACAATGAGCAGTTCTTC.

The CDR3 loop reads CASSLWDRSPNTGELFF. Here the CDR3 DNA reads TGTGCCAGCAGTCTCTGGGACCGCAGCCCTAACACCGGGGAGCTGTTTTTT. The chain has TRBV28 and TRBJ2-2, with D perhaps being TRBD1 or TRBD2 (5 bases each). The CDR3 extends over 17 amino acids. CDR1 and CDR2 from the germline V gene are MDHEN and SYDVKM. With 5 bases removed from V and 2 bases from J, the gap between germline ends came to 18 bases.

V gene TRBV20-1 combines with J gene TRBJ2-3, with D unclear. Trimming removed 8 bases from V and 2 bases from J, with 8 bases in between. This CDR3 comprises 11 residues. Germline CDR1 reads DFQATT; CDR2 reads SNEGSKA (reference sequence). CDR3 in DNA: TGCAGTCCGGGTCCCACAGATACGCAGTATTTT. Its protein product is CSPGPTDTQYF.

This clonotype came up a few times. This chain uses TRBV9 with TRBJ2-5, with TRBD2 matching over 11 bases. Per germline, CDR1 SGDLS and CDR2 YYNGEE. V trimming: 0 bases; J trimming: 4 bases; junction bases outside the gene matches: 2. This CDR3 contains 15 residues. As DNA, the CDR3 is TGTGCCAGCAGCGTAGCTGGGACTAGCGGAGAGACCCAGTACTTC. The encoded protein is CASSVAGTSGETQYF.

The V and J genes are TRBV20-1 and TRBJ2-4; no definite D call. The CDR3 length is 13 residues. CDR1 DFQATT and CDR2 SNEGSKA come from the germline V gene (reference sequence). The V end lost 6 bases, the J end lost 5 bases, and 14 bases lay between the germline ends. The CDR3 loop is CSAQSTRENIQYF. CDR3 nucleotide sequence: TGCAGTGCCCAGAGTACCCGGGAAAACATTCAGTACTTC.